The entry below describes one T cell receptor (beta chain). These data are taken from a study of shared clonotypes between healthy human individuals. V gave up 6 bases and J gave up 0 bases, with 14 bases separating them. The CDR3 runs 15 residues. Looked up from germline, CDR1 is MDHEN and CDR2 is SYDVKM. Using immunoSEQ multiplex PCR, the repertoire was profiled, and TCRdb retains in-frame clones only, with some absent. In the table there are 1.5 million to 2.5 million clones, about 95% of which are singletons. Naive CD8 cells were CD45RO-negative, positively selected for CCR7, excluding terminally differentiated effector memory CD45RA+ cells. Participating donors were healthy, HIV-negative adults free of recent acute infections or vaccinations.

This clonotype originated in a man aged 18 to 35 in good health. What was sequenced was naive CD8+ T cells sorted from blood. The rearrangement joins TRBV28 to TRBJ2-5; possibly TRBD1 for D (6 bases). CDR3 protein: CASRSSRDNQETQYF. The CDR3 DNA reads TGTGCCAGCAGATCCTCCCGGGACAACCAAGAGACCCAGTACTTC.